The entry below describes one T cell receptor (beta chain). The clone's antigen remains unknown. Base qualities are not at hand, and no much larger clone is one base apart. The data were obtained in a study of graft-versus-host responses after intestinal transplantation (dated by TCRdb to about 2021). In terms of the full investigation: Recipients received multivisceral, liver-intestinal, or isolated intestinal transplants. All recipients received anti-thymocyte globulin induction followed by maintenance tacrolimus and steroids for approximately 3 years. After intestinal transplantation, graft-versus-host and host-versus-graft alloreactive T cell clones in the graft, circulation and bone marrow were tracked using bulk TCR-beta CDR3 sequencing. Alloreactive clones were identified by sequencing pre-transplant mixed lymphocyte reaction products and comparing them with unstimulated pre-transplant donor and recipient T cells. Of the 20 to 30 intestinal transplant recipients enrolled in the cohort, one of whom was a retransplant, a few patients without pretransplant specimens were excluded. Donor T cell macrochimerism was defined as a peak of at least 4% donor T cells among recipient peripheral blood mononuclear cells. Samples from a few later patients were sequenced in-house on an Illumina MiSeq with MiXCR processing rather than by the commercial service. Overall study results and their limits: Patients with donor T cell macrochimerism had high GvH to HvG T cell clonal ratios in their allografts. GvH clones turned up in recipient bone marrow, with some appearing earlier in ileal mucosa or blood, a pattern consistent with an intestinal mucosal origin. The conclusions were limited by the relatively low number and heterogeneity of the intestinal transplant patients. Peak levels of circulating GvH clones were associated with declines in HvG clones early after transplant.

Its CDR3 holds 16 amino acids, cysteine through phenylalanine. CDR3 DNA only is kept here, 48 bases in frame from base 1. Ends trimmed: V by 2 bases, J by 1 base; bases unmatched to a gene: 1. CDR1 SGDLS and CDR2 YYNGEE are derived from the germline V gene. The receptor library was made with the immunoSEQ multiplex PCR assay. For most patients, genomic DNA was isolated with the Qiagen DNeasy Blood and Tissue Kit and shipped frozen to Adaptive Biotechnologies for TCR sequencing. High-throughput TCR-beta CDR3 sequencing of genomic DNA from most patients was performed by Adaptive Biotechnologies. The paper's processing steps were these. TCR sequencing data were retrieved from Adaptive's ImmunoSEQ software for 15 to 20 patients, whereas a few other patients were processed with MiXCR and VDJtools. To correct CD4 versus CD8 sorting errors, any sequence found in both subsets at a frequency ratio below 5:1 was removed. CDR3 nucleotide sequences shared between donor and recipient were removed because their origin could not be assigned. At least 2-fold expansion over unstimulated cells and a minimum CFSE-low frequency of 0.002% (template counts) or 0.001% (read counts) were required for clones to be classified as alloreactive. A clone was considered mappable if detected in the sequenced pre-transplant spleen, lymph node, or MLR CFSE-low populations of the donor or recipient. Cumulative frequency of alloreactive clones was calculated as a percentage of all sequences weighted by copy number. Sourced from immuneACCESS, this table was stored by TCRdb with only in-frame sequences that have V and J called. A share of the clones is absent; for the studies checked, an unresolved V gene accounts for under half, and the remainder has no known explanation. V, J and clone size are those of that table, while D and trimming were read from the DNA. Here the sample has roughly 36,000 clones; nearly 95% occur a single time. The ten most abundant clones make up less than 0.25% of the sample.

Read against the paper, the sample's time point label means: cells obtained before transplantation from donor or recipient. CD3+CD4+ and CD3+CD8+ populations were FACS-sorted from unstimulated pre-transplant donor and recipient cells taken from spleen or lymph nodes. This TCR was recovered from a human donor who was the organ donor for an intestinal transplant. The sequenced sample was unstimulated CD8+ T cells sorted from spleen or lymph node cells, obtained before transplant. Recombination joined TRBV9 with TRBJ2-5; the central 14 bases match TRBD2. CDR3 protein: CASSVTSGGGQETQYF. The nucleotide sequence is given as TGTGCCAGCAGCGTGACTAGCGGGGGGGGCCAAGAGACCCAGTACTTC.